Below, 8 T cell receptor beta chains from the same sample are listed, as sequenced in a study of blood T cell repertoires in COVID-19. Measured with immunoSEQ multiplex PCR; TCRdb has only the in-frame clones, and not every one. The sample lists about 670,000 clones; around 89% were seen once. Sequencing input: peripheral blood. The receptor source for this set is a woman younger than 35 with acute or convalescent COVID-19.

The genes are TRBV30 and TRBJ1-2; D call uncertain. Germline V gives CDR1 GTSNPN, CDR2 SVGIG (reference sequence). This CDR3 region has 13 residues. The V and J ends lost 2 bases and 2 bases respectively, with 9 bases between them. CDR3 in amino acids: CAWSPRENYGYTF. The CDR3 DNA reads TGTGCCTGGAGTCCCCGGGAGAACTATGGCTACACCTTC.

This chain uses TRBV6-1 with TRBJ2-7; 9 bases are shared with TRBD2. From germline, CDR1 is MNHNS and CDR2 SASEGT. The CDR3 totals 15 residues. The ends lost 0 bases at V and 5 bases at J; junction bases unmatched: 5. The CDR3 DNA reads TGTGCCAGCAGTGAAGCTGGCGGGGGGGCTGACGAGCAGTACTTC. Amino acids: CASSEAGGGADEQYF.

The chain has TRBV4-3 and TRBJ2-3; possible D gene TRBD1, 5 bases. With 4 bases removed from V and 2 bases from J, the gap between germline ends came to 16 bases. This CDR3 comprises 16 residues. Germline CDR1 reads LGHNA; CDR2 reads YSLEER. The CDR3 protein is CASSPRTYSTTDTQYF. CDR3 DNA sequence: TGCGCCAGCAGCCCTCGGACATACAGTACCACAGATACGCAGTATTTT.

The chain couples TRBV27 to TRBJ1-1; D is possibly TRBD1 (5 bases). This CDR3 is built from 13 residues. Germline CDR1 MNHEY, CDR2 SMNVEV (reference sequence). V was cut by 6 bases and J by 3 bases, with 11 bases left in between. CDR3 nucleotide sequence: TGTGCCAGCAGCTTAGACAGCTACACTGAAGCTTTCTTT. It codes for CASSLDSYTEAFF.

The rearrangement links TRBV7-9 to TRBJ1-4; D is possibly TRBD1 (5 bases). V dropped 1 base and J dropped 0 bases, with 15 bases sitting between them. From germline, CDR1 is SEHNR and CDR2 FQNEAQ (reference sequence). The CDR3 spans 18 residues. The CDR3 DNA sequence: TGTGCCAGCAGCTTAGTCCCCACAGGATACCCAACTAATGAAAAACTGTTTTTT. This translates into CASSLVPTGYPTNEKLFF.

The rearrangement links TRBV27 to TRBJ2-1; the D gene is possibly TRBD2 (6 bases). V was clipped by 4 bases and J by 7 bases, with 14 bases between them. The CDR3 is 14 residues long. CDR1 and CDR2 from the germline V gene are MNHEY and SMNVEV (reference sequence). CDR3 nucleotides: TGTGCCAGCAGTTGGGTTGGGGGGAGGAATGAGCAGTTCTTC. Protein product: CASSWVGGRNEQFF.

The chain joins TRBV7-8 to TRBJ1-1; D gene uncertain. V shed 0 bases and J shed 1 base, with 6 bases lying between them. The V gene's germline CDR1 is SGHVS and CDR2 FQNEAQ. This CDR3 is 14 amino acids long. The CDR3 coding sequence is TGTGCCAGCAGCTTAGCGGCAAGGAACACTGAAGCTTTCTTT. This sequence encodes CASSLAARNTEAFF.

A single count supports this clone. DNA for the CDR3: TGTGCCAGCAGTGAAGCAGGGACAGGGTATGAAAAACTGTTTTTT. Amino acid sequence: CASSEAGTGYEKLFF. The chain recombines TRBV6-1 with TRBJ1-4, with 9 bases aligning to TRBD1. There are 15 residues in the CDR3. Per germline, CDR1 MNHNS and CDR2 SASEGT. The V gene end was trimmed by 0 bases and the J gene end by 6 bases; junction bases not matched to a gene: 2.